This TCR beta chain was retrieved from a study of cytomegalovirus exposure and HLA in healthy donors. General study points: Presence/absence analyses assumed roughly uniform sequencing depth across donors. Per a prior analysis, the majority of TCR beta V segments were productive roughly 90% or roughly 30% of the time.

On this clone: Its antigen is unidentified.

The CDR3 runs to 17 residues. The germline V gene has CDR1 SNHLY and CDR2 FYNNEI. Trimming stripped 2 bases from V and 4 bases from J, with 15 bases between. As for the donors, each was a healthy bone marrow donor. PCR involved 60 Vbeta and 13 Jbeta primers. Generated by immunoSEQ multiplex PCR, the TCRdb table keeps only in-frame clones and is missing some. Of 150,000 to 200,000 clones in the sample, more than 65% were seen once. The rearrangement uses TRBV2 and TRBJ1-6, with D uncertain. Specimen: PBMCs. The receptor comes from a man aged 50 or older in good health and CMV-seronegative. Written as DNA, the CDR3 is TGTGCCAGCAGTGAACGTGGAGGGCAGGTTTATAATTCACCCCTCCACTTT. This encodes CASSERGGQVYNSPLHF.